The 19 T cell receptor beta chains in this list originate from one sample, sequenced in a study of early T cells in non-severe SARS-CoV-2 infection. TCRdb re-derived calls from the 5' RACE reads in MiXCR, one entry per CDR3 protein. The sample consists of around 98,000 distinct CDR3 sequences, approximately 11% of them appearing once. The sample was whole blood. The receptors stem from an adult who was a healthcare worker with PCR-confirmed SARS-CoV-2 infection or an uninfected control (not recorded which).

This clonotype was recorded many times. The chain carries TRBV5-1 and TRBJ1-1, with a possible D match to TRBD1 (5 bases). This CDR3 region has 12 residues. CDR1 and CDR2 from the germline V gene are SGHRS and YFSETQ. Between the trimmed V and J ends, which lost 5 bases and 0 bases, there was a span of 5 bases. In DNA form, the CDR3 reads TGCGCCAGCAGACAGGTGAACACTGAAGCTTTCTTT. It is translated as CASRQVNTEAFF.

This clonotype has ten or more counts. This rearrangement joins TRBV18 to TRBJ1-1; weak D call: TRBD1 (5 bases). Between the trimmed V and J ends, which lost 3 bases and 0 bases, there was a span of 11 bases. Per germline, CDR1 KGHSH and CDR2 LQKENI. This CDR3 is built from 15 residues. The CDR3 reads CASSPPTGVNTEAFF. The CDR3 DNA reads as TGTGCCAGCTCACCCCCTACAGGAGTGAACACTGAAGCTTTCTTT.

This clonotype came up a few times. The rearrangement uses TRBV25-1 and TRBJ2-1; the match to TRBD2 covers 9 bases. The CDR3 contains 15 residues. The trim removed 4 bases at V and 4 bases at J, leaving 5 bases unmatched. Looked up from germline, CDR1 is MGHDK and CDR2 is SYGVNS. This chain's CDR3 is CASSVLAGIYNEQFF. DNA of the CDR3: TGTGCCAGCAGTGTGCTAGCGGGAATATACAATGAGCAGTTCTTC.

This clonotype was detected only a few times. V gene TRBV7-6 combines with J gene TRBJ2-2; 8 nucleotides agree with TRBD1. This CDR3 has 15 amino acids. Germline CDR1 is SGHVS and CDR2 is FNYEAQ. The V and J ends lost 6 bases and 5 bases, in that order; junction bases with no gene match: 8. The CDR3, as DNA: TGTGCCAGCAGTACCGGACAGGGAAGGACCGGGGAGCTGTTTTTT. Translating gives CASSTGQGRTGELFF.

The chain carries TRBV7-9 and TRBJ2-5, with D uncertain. Deletions cut 5 bases from V and 8 bases from J, with 9 bases between. CDR1 and CDR2 from the germline V gene are SEHNR and FQNEAQ (reference sequence). The CDR3 runs 11 residues. The CDR3 nucleotides are TGTGCCAGCAGCCCCCTTTATACCCAGTACTTC. It is translated as CASSPLYTQYF. Full variable domain (outside the CDR3, taken from reference TRBV7-9 and TRBJ2-5): DTGVSQNPRHKITKRGQNVTFRCDPISEHNRLYWYRQTLGQGPEFLTYFQNEAQLEKSRLLSDRFSAERPKGSFSTLEIQRTEQGDSAMYLCASSPLYTQYFGPGTRLLVL.

This clonotype appeared many times. The chain has TRBV27 and TRBJ2-7; possible D gene TRBD2, 5 bases. CDR1 MNHEY and CDR2 SMNVEV come from the germline V gene (reference sequence). Trimming stripped 5 bases from V and 0 bases from J, with 11 bases between. CDR3 length: 14 residues. The CDR3 DNA reads TGTGCCAGCAGTAAGGGTACTAGCTCCTACGAGCAGTACTTC. Translated: CASSKGTSSYEQYF.

This clonotype has just a few counts. Relative to the germline gene, one junction end is altered; a read error may explain this. J is TRBJ1-1 and V is TRBV29-1; D call uncertain. This CDR3 has 12 amino acids. CDR1 is SQVTM, CDR2 ANQGSEA, per germline. The CDR3 loop is CSVATQNAEAFF. The CDR3 DNA is TGCAGCGTCGCGACACAGAACGCTGAAGCTTTCTTT.

The chain is built from TRBV27 and TRBJ1-2; D is unclear. Trimming shortened V by 3 bases and J by 3 bases, and 8 bases separated the two germline ends. Germline V lookup: CDR1 MNHEY, CDR2 SMNVEV (reference sequence). The CDR3 is 13 residues long. The CDR3 region is CASSFSNYYGYTF. The CDR3 DNA sequence: TGTGCCAGCAGTTTTTCGAACTACTATGGCTACACCTTC.

This clonotype showed up many times. The chain links TRBV7-9 to TRBJ2-7, with 10 bases fitting TRBD2. The CDR3 runs to 16 residues. Unmatched junction bases numbered 5, after V lost 1 base and J lost 2 bases. Germline-derived CDR1 and CDR2 are SEHNR and FQNEAQ (reference sequence). The CDR3 is CASSLGPLAGAYEQYF. CDR3 bases: TGTGCCAGCAGCTTAGGACCCCTAGCGGGGGCCTACGAGCAGTACTTC.

This clonotype was counted between two and nine times. The V gene is TRBV4-1, the J gene TRBJ1-4, with 9 bases that match TRBD1. Per the germline V gene, CDR1 is MGHRA and CDR2 is YSYEKL. This CDR3 is built from 14 residues. V was pared by 3 bases and J by 5 bases, with 1 base of the junction left unmatched. CDR3 protein: CASSQDRGNEKLFF. The CDR3 bases are TGCGCCAGCAGCCAGGACAGGGGCAATGAAAAACTGTTTTTT.

This clonotype appeared many times. The genes are TRBV29-1 and TRBJ2-1; D might be TRBD1 (6 bases). This CDR3 is 13 amino acids long. Germline V gene data show CDR1 as SQVTM and CDR2 as ANQGSEA. Trimming shortened V by 4 bases and J by 1 base, and 8 bases separated the two germline ends. The CDR3 sequence is CSVVRGSYNEQFF. The CDR3 DNA reads TGCAGCGTTGTGAGGGGGTCCTACAATGAGCAGTTCTTC.

This rearrangement joins TRBV21-1 to TRBJ1-1; no DNA check was done on the table's D call, TRBD1. TRBV21-1 is given as a pseudogene. The CDR3 spans 19 residues. The CDR3 loop reads CASSKINRDRGWVWPEAFF. The CDR3 nucleotides read TGTGCCAGCAGCAAAATTAACCGGGACAGGGGATGGGTATGGCCTGAAGCTTTCTTT.

V usage is TRBV5-4 and J usage is TRBJ2-5; D assignment may be TRBD1 or TRBD2 (5 bases each). This CDR3 has 14 amino acids. V gave up 5 bases and J gave up 1 base, with 12 bases separating them. Germline-derived CDR1 and CDR2 are SGHNT and YYREEE (reference sequence). The CDR3 loop is CASSFPGAQETQYF. Here the CDR3 DNA reads TGTGCCAGCAGTTTCCCCGGGGCCCAAGAGACCCAGTACTTC.

This clonotype has a handful of counts. The J gene is TRBJ2-1, the V gene TRBV2; TRBD2 agrees at 9 bases. The CDR3 runs 14 residues. The V gene end was trimmed by 8 bases and the J gene end by 8 bases; junction bases not matched to a gene: 10. Germline loops: CDR1 SNHLY, CDR2 FYNNEI. DNA of the CDR3: TGTGCCAGCCCCCTAGCGGGGTCTGAGGATGAGCAGTTCTTC. Encoded protein: CASPLAGSEDEQFF. Using reference TRBV2 and TRBJ2-1 for the parts outside the CDR3, the full variable domain is EPEVTQTPSHQVTQMGQEVILRCVPISNHLYFYWYRQILGQKVEFLVSFYNNEISEKSEIFDDQFSVERPDGSNFTLKIRSTKLEDSAMYFCASPLAGSEDEQFFGPGTRLTVL.

This chain joins TRBV11-2 and TRBJ2-3; 8 nucleotides match TRBD2. The CDR3 spans 15 residues. V gave up 5 bases and J gave up 0 bases; unmatched junction bases: 4. Germline V lookup: CDR1 SGHAT, CDR2 FQNNGV. The CDR3 spells CASSLRLASTDTQYF. Here the CDR3 DNA reads TGTGCCAGCAGCCTCAGACTAGCGAGCACAGATACGCAGTATTTT.

The chain combines TRBV29-1 with TRBJ2-7; 12 bases fit TRBD2. Germline-derived CDR1 and CDR2 are SQVTM and ANQGSEA. The CDR3 runs 12 residues. Here the CDR3 reads CMLAGGVYEQYF. The CDR3 nucleotides read TGCATGCTAGCGGGAGGGGTCTACGAGCAGTACTTC.

The CDR3 DNA reads as TGTGCCAGCAGCTTTGAAGATACGCAGTATTTT. Protein: CASSFEDTQYF. The chain joins TRBV7-9 to TRBJ2-3; no clear D. V was cut by 3 bases and J by 5 bases, with 3 bases left in between. Germline CDR1 SEHNR, CDR2 FQNEAQ (reference sequence). The CDR3 extends over 11 amino acids.

The chain combines TRBV2 with TRBJ2-7, with unresolved D. The CDR3 runs 12 residues. Looked up from germline, CDR1 is SNHLY and CDR2 is FYNNEI. Deletions cut 5 bases from V and 4 bases from J, with 9 bases between. The CDR3 bases are TGTGCCAGCAGTTACGCAGTGTACGAGCAGTACTTC. This codes for CASSYAVYEQYF.

This clonotype was seen at least ten times. This chain links TRBV19 with TRBJ2-3; D call uncertain. The germline V gene encodes CDR1 LNHDA and CDR2 SQIVND (reference sequence). V lost 10 bases and J lost 3, with 14 bases in between. The CDR3 has 13 residues. For the CDR3, the DNA is TGTGCCACCTCCCTAATCCCAACAGATACGCAGTATTTT. Protein: CATSLIPTDTQYF.